One T cell receptor beta chain is described in this entry. The data were obtained in a study of response to subunit inactivated influenza vaccine. Via MiXCR, TCRdb re-called the RT-PCR reads, giving one row per CDR3 protein. The sample shows approximately 500,000 distinct CDR3 sequences, 14% of them seen only once. This CDR3 region has 16 residues. V dropped 3 bases and J dropped 0 bases, with 9 bases sitting between them. The V gene's germline CDR1 is SNHLY and CDR2 FYNNEI. This specimen was PBMCs from blood, taken 11 to 12 days after vaccination. The TCR sequence derives from a man aged 50 to 60 who received an inactivated influenza vaccine. The chain uses TRBV2 and TRBJ2-6; no definite D call. The CDR3 sequence is CASSDFWVSGANVLTF. The CDR3 nucleotides read TGTGCCAGCAGTGACTTTTGGGTCTCTGGGGCCAACGTCCTGACTTTC.